This T cell receptor beta chain was sequenced during a study of blood T cell repertoires in COVID-19. Across the whole study: Specimens from acute and convalescent COVID-19 originated in the United States, Italy and Spain. The analysed material was cDNA or gDNA that came from T cells, B-cell-depleted T cells, or PBMCs.

Authors' data handling: Researchers report that nucleated cell counts were estimated from reference gene primer amplification. The method was immunoSEQ multiplex PCR; TCRdb's version includes in-frame clones alone and lacks a portion of them. The V and J calls and the clone size are those of that table, but D and trimming were determined from the DNA. The profile shows 54,000 or so clones, roughly 83% of them singletons. The CDR3 runs to 15 residues. V lost 5 bases, J lost 0 bases, and 11 bases lay in between. Germline assignment: CDR1 MNHEY and CDR2 SVGAGI. The chain is built from TRBV6-5 and TRBJ1-5; D is uncertain. Sequencing input: peripheral blood. The TCR originated in a woman of 80 years or more with acute or convalescent COVID-19. The CDR3 spells CASSNRHHSNQPQHF. The CDR3 bases are TGTGCCAGCAGTAACCGACATCATAGCAATCAGCCCCAGCATTTT.